The clone carrying this T cell receptor beta chain has a single count. What it binds is unknown. These data come from a study of cytomegalovirus exposure and HLA in healthy donors. Study-level results: Other equally common chains were less clonally expanded than HLA-associated TCR beta chains, a later analysis showed.

The PCR contained 60 Vbeta and 13 Jbeta primers. Only in-frame clones appear in the TCRdb table, and some are missing; sequencing was by immunoSEQ multiplex PCR. This repertoire shows about 97,000 clones, 79% found once; its top ten account for around 3%. The CDR3 has 13 residues. Trimming shortened V by 6 bases and J by 7 bases, and 16 bases separated the two germline ends. Germline V CDR1 and CDR2: SGHAT, FQNNGV. This chain connects TRBV11-2 to TRBJ2-7; D possibly corresponds to TRBD2 (6 bases). The clonotype was recovered from a male donor in good health and CMV-seropositive. What was sequenced was PBMCs. Here the CDR3 DNA reads TGTGCCAGCAGACCGGGGCCCGGGGGTGAGCAGTACTTC. This sequence encodes CASRPGPGGEQYF.